The 18 T cell receptor beta chains reported below all come from one sample, sequenced in a study of CXCR3-negative and CXCR3-positive naive CD8 T cells. Preparation of TRB cDNA libraries relied on 5' RACE carrying UMI labels. TCRdb re-called the 5' RACE reads and gives one entry per CDR3 protein, without DNA. This repertoire includes about 50,000 distinct CDR3 sequences. The material sequenced was naive CXCR3- CD8+ T cells from blood. As to subset: CD45RO-CCR7+CD27+CD95- naive CD8+ T cells lacking CXCR3 (TNR3-). Receptor source: a human donor in good health. Some clones in this sample may be carry-over from other donors' samples.

This chain uses TRBV12-3 or TRBV12-4 with TRBJ2-1; TCRdb names TRBD1, which stays unverified in the absence of DNA. The CDR3 totals 19 residues. Here the CDR3 reads CASSPGWGSSKGSYNEQFF.

This chain uses TRBV11-2 with TRBJ1-5; TCRdb lists TRBD1, though no DNA is available to test this call. Germline lookup yields CDR1 SGHAT and CDR2 FQNNGV. The CDR3 totals 15 residues. The CDR3 here is CASSPTGSSNQPQHF.

V and J are TRBV4-3 and TRBJ2-7; without DNA, the TCRdb call of TRBD1 cannot be checked. Germline loops: CDR1 LGHNA, CDR2 YSLEER. This CDR3 spans 16 amino acids. CDR3 sequence reads: CASSQGLLTGTYEQYF.

The rearrangement uses TRBV16 and TRBJ1-2. Per germline, CDR1 KGHSY and CDR2 FQNENV. The CDR3 is made up of 16 amino acids. CDR3: CASSQSGQSRGYGYTF.

The J gene is TRBJ1-4, the V gene TRBV20-1. The CDR3 covers 16 residues. Germline V gene sequence: CDR1 DFQATT, CDR2 SNEGSKA (reference sequence). Here the CDR3 reads CSARDNRTPTNEKLFF.

V gene TRBV5-1 combines with J gene TRBJ1-5; TCRdb's D call of TRBD1 is untestable without DNA. The CDR3 totals 15 residues. Germline loops: CDR1 SGHRS, CDR2 YFSETQ. The CDR3 loop reads CASNGQGKSNQPQHF.

The chain recombines TRBV12-3 or TRBV12-4 with TRBJ1-5; TCRdb proposes TRBD1, but this gene call is untestable without DNA. This CDR3 comprises 16 residues. CDR3: CASSLETGKEDQPQHF.

The chain joins TRBV6-2 or TRBV6-3 to TRBJ1-1; TCRdb lists TRBD1, though no DNA is available to test this call. The CDR3 runs 13 residues. Germline V lookup: CDR1 MNHEY, CDR2 SVGEGT. This CDR3 is CASNLGGYTEAFF.

The rearrangement joins TRBV21-1 to TRBJ2-7; TCRdb's D gene call, TRBD1, goes unchecked for lack of DNA. TRBV21-1 corresponds to a pseudogene. This CDR3 region has 13 residues. CDR3 sequence reads: CASSTGHYYEQYF.

The rearrangement uses TRBV10-3 and TRBJ1-2. Per germline, CDR1 ENHRY and CDR2 SYGVKD. The CDR3 loop spans 11 amino acids. The CDR3 loop reads CAIMDGYGYTF.

V is TRBV6-6 and J is TRBJ2-5; TCRdb's assignment of TRBD2 cannot be checked, as there is no DNA. CDR1 MNHNY and CDR2 SVGAGI come from the germline V gene (reference sequence). The CDR3 runs to 14 residues. Here the CDR3 reads CASSSGLDQETQYF.

This chain links TRBV7-7 with TRBJ2-7; the TCRdb D gene call, TRBD1, has no DNA to confirm it. Per the germline V gene, CDR1 is SSHAT and CDR2 is FNYEAQ (reference sequence). This CDR3 contains 16 residues. CDR3 residues: CASSPRAGGNRDEQYF. Using reference TRBV7-7 and TRBJ2-7 for the parts outside the CDR3, the full variable domain is GAGVSQSPRYKVTKRGQDVTLRCDPISSHATLYWYQQALGQGPEFLTYFNYEAQPDKSGLPSDRFSAERPEGSISTLTIQRTEQRDSAMYRCASSPRAGGNRDEQYFGPGTRLTVT.

The rearrangement links TRBV12-3 or TRBV12-4 to TRBJ2-7; TCRdb selects TRBD1, and the lack of DNA leaves this call unchecked. The CDR3 contains 16 residues. The CDR3 protein is CASSPLRDIPSYEQYF.

This chain links TRBV29-1 with TRBJ2-7. The germline gives CDR1 SQVTM, CDR2 ANQGSEA. The CDR3 sequence is 11 residues long. This CDR3 reads CSVLVGYEQYF.

V and J are TRBV7-2 and TRBJ2-7; the TCRdb D gene call, TRBD2, has no DNA to confirm it. Germline values: CDR1 SGHTA, CDR2 FQGNSA. The CDR3 has 16 residues. The CDR3 region is CASSSITSGGSVEQYF.

This chain uses TRBV11-2 with TRBJ2-5; TCRdb proposes TRBD1, but this gene call is untestable without DNA. The germline V gene encodes CDR1 SGHAT and CDR2 FQNNGV. The CDR3 covers 16 residues. The CDR3 sequence is CASSLARGDPSETQYF.

The chain recombines TRBV28 with TRBJ2-7. The CDR3 is 17 residues long. Germline CDR1 MDHEN, CDR2 SYDVKM. CDR3 loop: CASSRLVSADGSYEQYF.

The chain joins TRBV20-1 to TRBJ2-5; TCRdb indicates TRBD2, and absent DNA this call remains unverified. This CDR3 is 17 amino acids long. Germline V gene lookup returns CDR1 DFQATT and CDR2 SNEGSKA (reference sequence). The CDR3 region is CSARDLSGFGTGETQYF.